These T cell receptor beta chains were read from a single sample in a study of blood T cell repertoires in COVID-19. Clones were sequenced by immunoSEQ multiplex PCR, and TCRdb holds only the in-frame ones, with some missing. This table holds fewer than 300,000 clones, 82% found once. Sequenced: PBMCs or T cells enriched from blood (not recorded which). All receptors come from a man in his forties who had been exposed to COVID-19. Both conserved end residues are part of each CDR3. A D gene is named only where the DNA matches it firmly. The size of a clone is reported for some rows only, either as once, few or many, or as a class for expanded clones.

j_call,d_call,clone_size,v_call,cdr3_nt,cdr3_aa
TRBJ2-7,TRBD2,NA,TRBV7-9,TGTGCCAGCAGCTTGGGACTAGCGGGGACCTACGAGCAGTACTTC,CASSLGLAGTYEQYF
TRBJ2-2,TRBD1,few,TRBV3-1/TRBV3-2,TGTGCCAGCAAACGGGACAGATATACCGGGGAGCTGTTTTTT,CASKRDRYTGELFF
TRBJ2-2,TRBD1,NA,TRBV18,TGTGCCAGCTCACCACCAACCCGACAGGGGTTCGGGCTGTTTTTT,CASSPPTRQGFGLFF
TRBJ2-6,NA,few,TRBV19,TGTGCCAGTATTAGCTCTGGGGCCAACGTCCTGACTTTC,CASISSGANVLTF
TRBJ1-1,NA,NA,TRBV12-3/TRBV12-4,TGTGCCAGCAGCCCGGGCCAGGGAACTGAAGCTTTCTTT,CASSPGQGTEAFF
TRBJ2-5,NA,NA,TRBV9,TGTGCCAGCAGCGTAAACTTAGAGACCCAGTACTTC,CASSVNLETQYF
TRBJ2-1,TRBD2,NA,TRBV19,TGTGCCAGTAGACACAGGACTAGCCTGTCCTACAATGAGCAGTTCTTC,CASRHRTSLSYNEQFF
TRBJ2-1,TRBD2,NA,TRBV3-1/TRBV3-2,TGTGCCAGCAGCCAAGCTACGGGAGGGCAGTTCTTC,CASSQATGGQFF
TRBJ2-7,NA,once,TRBV4-1,TGCGCCAGCAGCCATCGCGGGGTTAACTACGAGCAGTACTTC,CASSHRGVNYEQYF
TRBJ1-2,TRBD1,NA,TRBV7-9,TGTGCCAGCAGCCCCGAGAGCCTACAGGGGTTTAACTATGGCTACACCTTC,CASSPESLQGFNYGYTF
TRBJ2-3,TRBD1,NA,TRBV7-3,TGTGCCAGCAGCTCACAGGGGGCAGGAACCAGCGGTACGCAGTATTTT,CASSSQGAGTSGTQYF
TRBJ1-4,NA,NA,TRBV11-3,TGTGCCAGCAGCCGCGGCGGGGCAACTAATGAAAAACTGTTTTTT,CASSRGGATNEKLFF
TRBJ1-4,NA,NA,TRBV19,TGTGCCAGTAGGGCGGAGTTAAGTGGTAATGAAAAACTGTTTTTT,CASRAELSGNEKLFF
TRBJ2-5,TRBD2,NA,TRBV5-1,TGCGCCAGCAGCATGGGAGCGGGAGGGGGTGAGACCCAGTACTTC,CASSMGAGGGETQYF
TRBJ2-1,TRBD2,once,TRBV25-1,TGTGCCAGCAGTGAATTCCACGCGGGAGGGGAGCAGTTCTTC,CASSEFHAGGEQFF
TRBJ2-7,TRBD2,NA,TRBV3-1/TRBV3-2,TGTGCCAGCCAAGGACTAGCGAGGGGGGAGCAGTACTTC,CASQGLARGEQYF
TRBJ1-5,TRBD1,NA,TRBV28,TGTGCCAGCAGTTCGTGGGACAGTCCCCTTAGCAATCAGCCCCAGCATTTT,CASSSWDSPLSNQPQHF
TRBJ1-2,TRBD1,few,TRBV4-1,TGCGCCAGCAGCCTTGACCGGGACAGGACCTACACCTTC,CASSLDRDRTYTF
TRBJ2-2,NA,NA,TRBV25-1,TGTGCCGCAGGGAACACCGGGGAGCTGTTTTTT,CAAGNTGELFF
TRBJ2-1,TRBD2,NA,TRBV2,TGTGCCAGCAGTGCGGTGACTAGCATATACTACAATGAGCAGTTCTTC,CASSAVTSIYYNEQFF
TRBJ1-5,NA,NA,TRBV5-3,TGTGCCAGAAGCCCCAGGCCCAATCAGCCCCAGCATTTT,CARSPRPNQPQHF
TRBJ1-2,NA,NA,TRBV5-4,TGTGCCAGCAGCTTGGATAGCCGCTCCGGCTACACCTTC,CASSLDSRSGYTF
TRBJ2-7,NA,NA,TRBV19,TGTGCCAGTAGTATAGATTTTCCCGGCTCAGGCTACGAGCAGTACTTC,CASSIDFPGSGYEQYF
TRBJ1-3,TRBD1,NA,TRBV14,TGTGCCAGCAGCCACCCACCCCGACAGGGGTCGTCTGGAAACACCATATATTTT,CASSHPPRQGSSGNTIYF
TRBJ2-7,NA,NA,TRBV5-5,TGTGCCAGCAGCTTGTTAGGGGACACCACCTACGAGCAGTACTTC,CASSLLGDTTYEQYF
TRBJ2-5,TRBD2,NA,TRBV18,TGTGCCAGCTCCCCAACTAGCGGGGAAGAGACCCAGTACTTC,CASSPTSGEETQYF
TRBJ2-1,NA,NA,TRBV5-1,TGCGCCAGCAGCTTGGTCCGGAGCTCCTACAATGAGCAGTTCTTC,CASSLVRSSYNEQFF
TRBJ2-2,TRBD1,once,TRBV7-3,TGTGCCAGCAGGACGACAGGGGCTTGGGGCACCGGGGAGCTGTTTTTT,CASRTTGAWGTGELFF
TRBJ1-2,TRBD1,NA,TRBV5-1,TGCGCCAGCAGCTTGGCGGACAGGGGGAATGGCTACACCTTC,CASSLADRGNGYTF
TRBJ1-6,TRBD1,NA,TRBV7-9,TGTGCCAGCAGCCGGGACAGTCGCCCCTCTTCACCCCTCCACTTT,CASSRDSRPSSPLHF
TRBJ2-6,TRBD2,NA,TRBV5-1,TGCGCCAGCAGCCTTCTTAATGCGGGGGGGCTCTCTGGGGCCAACGTCCTGACTTTC,CASSLLNAGGLSGANVLTF
TRBJ2-1,TRBD2,NA,TRBV24-1,TGTGCCACCAGGGCCGGGACTAGTAGGCCTAGTGAGCAGTTCTTC,CATRAGTSRPSEQFF
TRBJ1-2,NA,NA,TRBV18,TGTGCCAGCTCACCACGGCCGGGACTCTTAATTAACTATGGCTACACCTTC,CASSPRPGLLINYGYTF
TRBJ2-3,NA,NA,TRBV5-8,TGTGCCAGCAGCGCAAGGGGCGAGAGCACAGATACGCAGTATTTT,CASSARGESTDTQYF
TRBJ2-3,NA,NA,TRBV5-1,TGCGCCAGCAGCGTGACATCCAGCACAGATACGCAGTATTTT,CASSVTSSTDTQYF
TRBJ2-3,TRBD2,NA,TRBV9,TGTGCCAGCAGCGTAACCCGGCGGGAGGGCACAGATACGCAGTATTTT,CASSVTRREGTDTQYF
TRBJ2-1,TRBD2,many,TRBV7-9,TGTGCCAGCACCCAACGACTAGCGGTCAATGAGCAGTTCTTC,CASTQRLAVNEQFF
TRBJ2-1,TRBD2,NA,TRBV5-1,TGCGCCAGCAGTTGGGTCGTCGCGGGAGAAGTCGTCGATGAGCAGTTCTTC,CASSWVVAGEVVDEQFF
TRBJ2-1,TRBD1,once,TRBV5-1,TGCGCCAGCAGCGGGGACAGTGCCAATGAGCAGTTCTTC,CASSGDSANEQFF
TRBJ2-3,NA,NA,TRBV10-3,TGTGCCATCAGTGAGACAGATACCACAGATACGCAGTATTTT,CAISETDTTDTQYF
TRBJ2-1,TRBD1,NA,TRBV27,TGTGCCAGCAGTACGACAGGGGCCTCACAGTTCTTC,CASSTTGASQFF
TRBJ2-1,TRBD2,NA,TRBV5-4,TGTGCCAGCAGCTTGCGGACTAGCAGCAATGAGCAGTTCTTC,CASSLRTSSNEQFF
TRBJ2-4,TRBD1,NA,TRBV7-7,TGTGCTAGCATCCCCAGGGCCCAGGACAGGGGGCTTCCGGTAGCCAAAAACATTCAGTACTTC,CASIPRAQDRGLPVAKNIQYF
TRBJ2-5,NA,NA,TRBV5-1,TGCGCCAGCAGCTTGGACAGACCCGAAGAGACCCAGTACTTC,CASSLDRPEETQYF
TRBJ2-7,NA,few,TRBV10-1,TGCGCCAGCAGTGAATCGGGGTTGGGGGAGCAGTACTTC,CASSESGLGEQYF
TRBJ2-5,NA,NA,TRBV7-9,TGTGCCAGCAGCTTGGGGAAGGGGATAAAAGGATCGGAGACCCAGTACTTC,CASSLGKGIKGSETQYF
TRBJ2-1,NA,NA,TRBV20-1,TGCAGTGCTAGTCTCCCCCTAGGAGTGAGTGAGCAGTTCTTC,CSASLPLGVSEQFF
TRBJ1-6,NA,NA,TRBV6-5,TGTGCCAGCAGTTATAGCAGTAATTCACCCCTCCACTTT,CASSYSSNSPLHF
TRBJ1-1,NA,NA,TRBV3-1/TRBV3-2,TGTGCCAGCAGCCATGCCTCCGGGGGGGAAGCTTTCTTT,CASSHASGGEAFF
TRBJ2-5,NA,NA,TRBV28,TGTGCCAGCACTTGGTCGGGGGGCCGAGAGACCCAGTACTTC,CASTWSGGRETQYF
TRBJ1-1,NA,NA,TRBV6-5,TGTGCCAGCAGTTCCAACTCTGGGGGCAGGGAAGCTTTCTTT,CASSSNSGGREAFF
TRBJ1-1,NA,NA,TRBV12-3/TRBV12-4,TGTGCCAGCAGTAGCCCGGTCGCTGAAGCTTTCTTT,CASSSPVAEAFF
TRBJ2-1,TRBD2,NA,TRBV19,TGTGCCAGTAGTGTAGCGGGAGATATCTACAATGAGCAGTTCTTC,CASSVAGDIYNEQFF
TRBJ2-1,NA,NA,TRBV15,TGTGCCACCAGCAGAGATGTGGGGGGGCAGTTCTTC,CATSRDVGGQFF
TRBJ2-7,NA,NA,TRBV19,TGTGCCAGTGTGGGGCGTGGGGCAGGGAAAGGGGGTTCCTACGAGCAGTACTTC,CASVGRGAGKGGSYEQYF